The subject of this entry is one T cell receptor (beta chain). This clone registers as medium-sized (0.01 to 0.1%) within its sample. Its target antigen remains unknown. Qualities for individual bases were not recorded, and no much larger clone is one base off. The CDR3 runs 14 amino acids, cysteine and phenylalanine included. The kept DNA is CDR3 alone, 42 bases in frame from the first base. V lost 0 bases and J lost 2 bases; the stretch between them is 7 bases long. According to the germline V gene (reference sequence), CDR1 reads PRHDT and CDR2 reads FYEKMQ. This sample stems from a study of T cell changes during pregnancy in multiple sclerosis (dated by TCRdb to between 2018 and 2021). For context, the study as a whole: In women with multiple sclerosis, the researchers looked at how the T cell repertoire shifted as pregnancy progressed.

Receptor libraries were prepared by the immunoSEQ multiplex PCR assay. TCRdb limited this immuneACCESS table to in-frame rearrangements with V and J called. A share of clones is missing; checked studies link under half to unresolved V genes, and the rest is unexplained. The sample includes almost 35,000 clones, with approximately 90% observed a single time. The top ten hold around 13% of the sample. This sample comprised CD8+ T cells from peripheral blood mononuclear cells, obtained in the first trimester of pregnancy. The V and J segments used are TRBV13 and TRBJ2-5; TRBD1 is a weak D gene call, 5 bases matching. The clonotype was recovered from a female donor with multiple sclerosis, enrolled in a pregnancy study. The bases are TGTGCCAGCAGCTTAGGTAGGGGACAAGAGACCCAGTACTTC. This yields the protein CASSLGRGQETQYF.